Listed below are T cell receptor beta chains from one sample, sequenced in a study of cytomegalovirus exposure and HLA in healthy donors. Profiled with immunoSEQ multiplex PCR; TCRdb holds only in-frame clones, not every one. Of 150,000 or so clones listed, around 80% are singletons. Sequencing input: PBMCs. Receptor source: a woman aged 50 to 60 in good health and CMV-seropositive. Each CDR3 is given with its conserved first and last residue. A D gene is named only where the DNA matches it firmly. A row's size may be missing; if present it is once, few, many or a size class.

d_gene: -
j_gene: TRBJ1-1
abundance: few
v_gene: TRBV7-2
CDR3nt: TGTGCCAGCAGCTTAATAGTAGGCAGGGCTGGGACTGAAGCTTTCTTT
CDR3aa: CASSLIVGRAGTEAFF

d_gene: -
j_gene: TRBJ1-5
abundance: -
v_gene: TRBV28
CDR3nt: TGTGCCAGCAGCGTCCTAATCGACGGAGGTGATCAGCCCCAGCATTTT
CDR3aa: CASSVLIDGGDQPQHF

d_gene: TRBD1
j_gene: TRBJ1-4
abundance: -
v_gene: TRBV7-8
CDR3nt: TGTGCCAGCAGCTTTGCCCGGGACAGCCATGAAAAACTGTTTTTT
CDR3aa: CASSFARDSHEKLFF

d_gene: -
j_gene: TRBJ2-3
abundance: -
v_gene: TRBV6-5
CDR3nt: TGTGCCAGCAGCTCCAGCACAGATACGCAGTATTTT
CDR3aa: CASSSSTDTQYF

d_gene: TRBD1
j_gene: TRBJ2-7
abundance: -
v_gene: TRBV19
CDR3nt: TGTGCCAGTAGTGCGACAGGGGGAGGAGAGCAGTACTTC
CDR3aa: CASSATGGGEQYF

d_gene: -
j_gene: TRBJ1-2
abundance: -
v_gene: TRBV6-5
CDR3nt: TGTGCCAGCAGTTACCGGGGTGTGTCTGGCTACACCTTC
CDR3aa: CASSYRGVSGYTF

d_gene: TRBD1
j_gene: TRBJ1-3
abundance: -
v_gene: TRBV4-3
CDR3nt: TGCGCCAGCAGCCAAGATCGAGGGGGCGCTGGAAACACCATATATTTT
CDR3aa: CASSQDRGGAGNTIYF

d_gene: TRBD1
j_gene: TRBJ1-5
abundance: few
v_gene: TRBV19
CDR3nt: TGTGCCAGTAGTATAAGGTTCGGACAGGGATTTTCCCCACAGCCCCAGCATTTT
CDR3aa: CASSIRFGQGFSPQPQHF

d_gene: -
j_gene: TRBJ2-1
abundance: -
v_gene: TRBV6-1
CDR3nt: TGTGCCAGCACCAGGACTGGGGTTTACAATGAGCAGTTCTTC
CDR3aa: CASTRTGVYNEQFF

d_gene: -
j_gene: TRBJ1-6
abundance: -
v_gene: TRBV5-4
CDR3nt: TGTGCCAGCAGCCTCAGTGCAGGGGCTCGGGGTTCACCCCTCCACTTT
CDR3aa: CASSLSAGARGSPLHF

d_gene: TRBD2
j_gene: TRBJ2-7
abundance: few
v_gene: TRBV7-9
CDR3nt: TGTGCCAGCAGCCTACAGGGACTAGGTAGCGACGAGCAGTACTTC
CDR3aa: CASSLQGLGSDEQYF

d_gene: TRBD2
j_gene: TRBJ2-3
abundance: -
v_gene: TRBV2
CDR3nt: TGTGCCCGGGGGGGGGACGCGGCGACAGATACGCAGTATTTT
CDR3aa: CARGGDAATDTQYF

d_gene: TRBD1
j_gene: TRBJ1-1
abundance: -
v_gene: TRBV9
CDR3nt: TGTGCCAGCAGCGATTCTAGGACAGGGGGCGGGTTGCGTACTGAAGCTTTCTTT
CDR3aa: CASSDSRTGGGLRTEAFF

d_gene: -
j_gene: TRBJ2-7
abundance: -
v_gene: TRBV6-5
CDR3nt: TGTGCCAGCAGTTACGGAGCCAGAACAATCTACGAGCAGTACTTC
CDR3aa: CASSYGARTIYEQYF

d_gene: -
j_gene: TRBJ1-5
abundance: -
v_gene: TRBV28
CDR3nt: TGTGCCAGCAGTTTTGCAGGGGGCAATCAGCCCCAGCATTTT
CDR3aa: CASSFAGGNQPQHF

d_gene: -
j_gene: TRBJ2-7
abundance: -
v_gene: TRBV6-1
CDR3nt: TGTGCCAGCAGTTGGGGCCGAACCTACGAGCAGTACTTC
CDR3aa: CASSWGRTYEQYF

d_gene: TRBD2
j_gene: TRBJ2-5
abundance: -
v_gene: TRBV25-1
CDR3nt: TGTGCCAGCAGTGAATTAGTCTGGGGGGAGGGGAGAGAGACCCAGTACTTC
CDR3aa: CASSELVWGEGRETQYF

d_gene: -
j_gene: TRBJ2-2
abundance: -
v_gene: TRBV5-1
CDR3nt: TGCGCCAGCAGCTCCTGGTATTGGCAGGGTAACACCGGGGAGCTGTTTTTT
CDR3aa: CASSSWYWQGNTGELFF

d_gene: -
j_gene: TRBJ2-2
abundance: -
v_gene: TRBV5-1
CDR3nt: TGCGCCAGCAGCTTGGGGGCGCGCGCGAACACCGGGGAGCTGTTTTTT
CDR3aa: CASSLGARANTGELFF

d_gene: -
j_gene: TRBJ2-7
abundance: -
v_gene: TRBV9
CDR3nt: TGTGCCAGCAGCAAATTGGACTCGGACTCCTACGAGCAGTACTTC
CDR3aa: CASSKLDSDSYEQYF

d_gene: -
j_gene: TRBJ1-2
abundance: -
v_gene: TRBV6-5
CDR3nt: TGTGCCAGCAGTTATACGGGAGTCCTTGGGGGCTACACCTTC
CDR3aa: CASSYTGVLGGYTF

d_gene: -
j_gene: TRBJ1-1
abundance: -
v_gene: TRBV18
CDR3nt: TGTGCCAGCTCACCTTATTCGACTGAAGCTTTCTTT
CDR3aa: CASSPYSTEAFF

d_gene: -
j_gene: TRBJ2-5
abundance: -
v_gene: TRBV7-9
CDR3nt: TGTGCCAGCAGCCTCAATACAGGGATCGAGACCCAGTACTTC
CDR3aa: CASSLNTGIETQYF

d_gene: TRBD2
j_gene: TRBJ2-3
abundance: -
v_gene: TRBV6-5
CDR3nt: TGTGCCAGCAGTTCCGTAGCGGGGGAGATCACAGATACGCAGTATTTT
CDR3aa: CASSSVAGEITDTQYF